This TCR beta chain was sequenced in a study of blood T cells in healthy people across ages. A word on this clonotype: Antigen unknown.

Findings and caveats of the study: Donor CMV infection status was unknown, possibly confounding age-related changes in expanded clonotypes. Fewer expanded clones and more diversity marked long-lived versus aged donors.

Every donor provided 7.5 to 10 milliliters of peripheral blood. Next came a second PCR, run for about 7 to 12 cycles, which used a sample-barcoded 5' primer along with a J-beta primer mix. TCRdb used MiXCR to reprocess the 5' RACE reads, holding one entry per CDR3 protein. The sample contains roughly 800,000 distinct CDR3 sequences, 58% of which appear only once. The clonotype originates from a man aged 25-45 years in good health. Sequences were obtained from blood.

The DNA of the CDR3 is TGTGCCAGCAGCTTAGCTACTACCGGGGCCTTCTACGAGCAGTACTTC. As protein: CASSLATTGAFYEQYF. This rearrangement joins TRBV7-2 to TRBJ2-7; perhaps D is TRBD1 or TRBD2 (5 bases each). Germline V gene data show CDR1 as SGHTA and CDR2 as FQGNSA. The ends were cut back, 0 bases at V and 3 bases at J, with 15 bases in the middle. The length of the CDR3 is 16 residues.